The 19 T cell receptor beta chains presented below share a single source sample, sequenced in a study of glioma-infiltrating T cells. Amplification of TCR alpha and beta CDR3 regions from RNA used iRepertoire nested multiplex PCR. TCRdb reprocessed the multiplex PCR reads via MiXCR and lists one record per CDR3 protein. This sample yields about 140,000 distinct CDR3 sequences, of which about 39% are seen a single time; 15% to 25% belongs to the top ten. The specimen was glioma tissue, nonneoplastic brain tissue, or PBMCs (not recorded which). These receptors all come from a human donor with low-grade glioma or glioblastoma, undergoing nonglioma brain surgery, or in good health (not recorded which).

In its sample, this clonotype was seen a few times. This chain links TRBV15 with TRBJ1-1; D is perhaps TRBD1 (5 bases). The CDR3 loop spans 14 amino acids. Germline values: CDR1 LNHNV, CDR2 YYDKDF (reference sequence). Trimming left V 0 bases short and J 11 bases short, with 16 bases between. The CDR3 reads CATSRDSGPREAFF. The CDR3 nucleotides are TGTGCCACCAGCAGAGATTCCGGGCCCAGGGAGGCTTTCTTT.

CDR3 nucleotides: TGTGCCAGCGGAAGGGACAGGATTTATGGCTACACCTTC. This encodes CASGRDRIYGYTF. This sequence joins TRBV28 and TRBJ1-2, with TRBD1 identical over 8 bases. This CDR3 has 13 amino acids. Germline CDR1 MDHEN, CDR2 SYDVKM. V lost 8 bases and J lost 5; bases outside the gene matches: 7.

This chain links TRBV20-1 with TRBJ2-1, with 7 bases matching TRBD1. This CDR3 is built from 16 residues. Germline values: CDR1 DFQATT, CDR2 SNEGSKA (reference sequence). Losses at the gene ends were 4 bases for V and 0 bases for J; bases not matched to a gene: 9. The DNA for the CDR3 is TGCAGTGCTACTAGTCCTGGACAGGTCTCCTACAATGAGCAGTTCTTC. This codes for CSATSPGQVSYNEQFF.

This clonotype has ten or more counts. V usage is TRBV20-1 and J usage is TRBJ2-3; D is undetermined. Germline CDR1 DFQATT, CDR2 SNEGSKA (reference sequence). V was shortened by 0 bases and J by 6 bases, with 7 bases between the two germline ends. The CDR3 contains 12 residues. As DNA, the CDR3 is TGCAGTGCTAGAGATAACTCCGATACGCAGTATTTT. It encodes CSARDNSDTQYF.

Remarks on this clonotype: A read error may produce the germline difference seen at one junction end. The genes are TRBV20-1 and TRBJ2-1, with no clear D. The CDR3 totals 13 residues. From germline, CDR1 is DFQATT and CDR2 SNEGSKA (reference sequence). The CDR3 reads CSARDRIAGERFF. The DNA of the CDR3 is TGCAGTGCTAGAGACCGAATAGCCGGTGAGCGGTTCTTC.

This clonotype was counted many times. The junction departs from the called germline gene at one end, perhaps through a read error. The J gene is TRBJ2-1, the V gene TRBV12-3 or TRBV12-4, with D uncertain. CDR3 length: 13 residues. Here the CDR3 reads CASSFGSHNEQFF. As DNA, the CDR3 is TGTGCCAGCAGTTTCGGCTCCCACAATGAGCAGTTCTTC.

At least ten counts were recorded for this clonotype. The V call is TRBV12-3 or TRBV12-4, the J call TRBJ1-2, with a possible D match to TRBD1 (5 bases). The CDR3 has 14 amino acids. The V end was cut by 4 bases, the J end by 3 bases, with 12 bases between. The CDR3 region is CASSSSGRDYGYTF. The DNA for the CDR3 is TGTGCCAGCAGTTCATCAGGGAGAGACTATGGCTACACCTTC.

The chain is built from TRBV15 and TRBJ1-2; 7 nucleotides agree with TRBD1. CDR3 length equals 16 residues. The V segment lost 0 bases and the J segment 4 bases; nucleotides outside the gene matches: 8. Germline V gives CDR1 LNHNV, CDR2 YYDKDF (reference sequence). The CDR3 coding sequence is TGTGCCACCAGCAGAGAAAATTTTCAGGGGGTCTATGGCTACACCTTC. Translated, it gives CATSRENFQGVYGYTF.

The V call is TRBV29-1, the J call TRBJ1-1; TRBD1 matches 11 bases. This CDR3 is built from 14 residues. V was pared by 5 bases and J by 0 bases, with 2 bases of the junction left unmatched. Germline CDR1 reads SQVTM; CDR2 reads ANQGSEA. The CDR3 is CSVRTGGLNTEAFF. As DNA, the CDR3 is TGCAGCGTTCGGACAGGGGGCCTGAACACTGAAGCTTTCTTT.

This clonotype turned up a few times. This chain uses TRBV10-3 with TRBJ1-1; D is uncertain. The germline gives CDR1 ENHRY, CDR2 SYGVKD. The germline V and J ends were trimmed by 6 bases and 1 base, with 9 bases remaining between them. This CDR3 is built from 13 residues. The CDR3 loop is CAIRPRTNTEAFF. The CDR3 DNA reads as TGTGCCATCAGACCACGGACGAACACTGAAGCTTTCTTT.

The rearrangement uses TRBV7-2 and TRBJ2-1; D not certain. Trimming removed 2 bases from V and 4 bases from J, with 15 bases in between. This CDR3 is built from 16 residues. The germline V gene has CDR1 SGHTA and CDR2 FQGNSA. CDR3 sequence (DNA): TGTGCCAGCAGCTTATCCACTCAAGCTAAGTACAATGAGCAGTTCTTC. Encoded protein: CASSLSTQAKYNEQFF.

This chain uses TRBV6-4 with TRBJ2-3; 7 bases are shared with TRBD1. Trimming at V came to 2 bases and at J to 3 bases, leaving 17 bases not matched to a gene. The CDR3 is 19 residues long. Germline-derived CDR1 and CDR2 are MRHNA and SNTAGT. The CDR3 loop is CASSDIRQLGQRLTDTQYF. The CDR3 bases are TGTGCCAGCAGTGACATCCGACAGCTGGGACAGAGGTTGACAGATACGCAGTATTTT.

This chain connects TRBV20-1 to TRBJ2-1, with 7 bases that match TRBD1. The J call may be faulty, since TRBJ2-7 better matches the DNA end. CDR3 length: 14 amino acids. Germline CDR1 and CDR2: DFQATT and SNEGSKA (reference sequence). CDR3 in DNA: TGCAGTGCCATACCGGGACAGAAAACCTACGAGCAGTACTTC. It specifies CSAIPGQKTYEQYF.

The V gene is TRBV12-5, the J gene TRBJ2-1; D possibly uses TRBD1 or TRBD2 (6 bases each). The length of the CDR3 is 14 residues. V lost 3 bases and J 5 bases, leaving 11 bases between the germline ends. Germline CDR1 and CDR2: LGHNT and FRNRAP. CDR3 in amino acids: CASGLGGGHNEQFF. CDR3 sequence (DNA): TGTGCTAGTGGTTTAGGAGGGGGACACAATGAGCAGTTCTTC. Based on the CDR3 plus reference TRBV12-5 and TRBJ2-1, the full variable domain is DARVTQTPRHKVTEMGQEVTMRCQPILGHNTVFWYRQTMMQGLELLAYFRNRAPLDDSGMPKDRFSAEMPDATLATLKIQPSEPRDSAVYFCASGLGGGHNEQFFGPGTRLTVL.

The V gene is TRBV20-1, the J gene TRBJ2-5; TRBD1 is a possible D gene (5 bases). Germline V CDR1 and CDR2: DFQATT, SNEGSKA (reference sequence). The CDR3 has 12 residues. V was cut by 4 bases and J by 5 bases, with 11 bases left in between. The CDR3 bases are TGCAGTGCTATCTCCGCAGGGGAGACCCAGTACTTC. Its protein product is CSAISAGETQYF.

The chain recombines TRBV20-1 with TRBJ2-7; tentative D call: TRBD1 (5 bases). The CDR3 covers 12 residues. Trimming shortened V by 2 bases and J by 2 bases, and 7 bases separated the two germline ends. The germline V gene encodes CDR1 DFQATT and CDR2 SNEGSKA (reference sequence). The CDR3 DNA reads as TGCAGTGCTAGACCAGGGACCTACGAGCAGTACTTC. Protein sequence: CSARPGTYEQYF.

The V and J genes are TRBV6-1 and TRBJ2-7; D gene ambiguous. Between the trimmed V and J ends, which lost 6 bases and 5 bases, there was a span of 14 bases. Germline V gene sequence: CDR1 MNHNS, CDR2 SASEGT. CDR3 length equals 13 residues. In DNA, the CDR3 is TGTGCCAGCAGCCGCCTTACGTCCGACGAGCAGTACTTC. This sequence encodes CASSRLTSDEQYF.

This clonotype was seen more than once but under ten times. The gene calls are TRBV6-1 and TRBJ1-1; the D gene is possibly TRBD1 (5 bases). Looked up from germline, CDR1 is MNHNS and CDR2 is SASEGT. The CDR3 has 14 residues. Between the trimmed V and J ends, which lost 5 bases and 0 bases, there was a span of 10 bases. The CDR3 region has the DNA TGTGCCAGCAGTATCGACAGAGTGAACACTGAAGCTTTCTTT. Encoded protein: CASSIDRVNTEAFF.

This clonotype appeared a few times. This sequence joins TRBV6-2 or TRBV6-3 and TRBJ2-1; D call uncertain. The CDR3 spans 14 residues. Germline V gives CDR1 MNHEY, CDR2 SVGEGT. The germline V and J ends were trimmed by 5 bases and 0 bases, with 8 bases remaining between them. The CDR3 coding sequence is TGTGCCAGCAGTACCGGCAGCTCCTACAATGAGCAGTTCTTC. This encodes CASSTGSSYNEQFF.